This TCR beta chain was identified during a study of CXCR3-negative and CXCR3-positive naive CD8 T cells. Findings and limits, study-wide: Partially decreased CXCR3 expression was recorded after cryopreservation, and fresh PBMCs were used in most assays. Naive subsets did not differ in surface CD5, and the authors estimated TCR strength using properties of the TRB CDR3.

Remarks on this clonotype: Its antigen is unidentified.

The CDR3 consists of 14 residues. Germline V gene lookup returns CDR1 SGHKS and CDR2 YYEKEE (reference sequence). The study made its TRB cDNA libraries by 5' RACE, adding UMI labels. With the 5' RACE reads reprocessed, TCRdb shows one record per CDR3 protein and no DNA. Its listing shows tens of thousands of distinct CDR3 sequences. V usage is TRBV5-5 and J usage is TRBJ2-7; TCRdb gives TRBD1 as the D gene, but with no DNA this cannot be confirmed. This sequence was found in a human donor in good health. Some clones in this sample may be carry-over from other donors' samples. The sample taken for sequencing was naive CXCR3- CD8+ T cells from blood. The subset was: CD45RO-CCR7+CD27+CD95- naive CD8+ T cells lacking CXCR3 (TNR3-). CDR3 residues: CASSLAPGDYEQYF. Combining the CDR3 with reference TRBV5-5 and TRBJ2-7 gives the whole variable domain DAGVTQSPTHLIKTRGQQVTLRCSPISGHKSVSWYQQVLGQGPQFIFQYYEKEERGRGNFPDRFSARQFPNYSSELNVNALLLGDSALYLCASSLAPGDYEQYFGPGTRLTVT.